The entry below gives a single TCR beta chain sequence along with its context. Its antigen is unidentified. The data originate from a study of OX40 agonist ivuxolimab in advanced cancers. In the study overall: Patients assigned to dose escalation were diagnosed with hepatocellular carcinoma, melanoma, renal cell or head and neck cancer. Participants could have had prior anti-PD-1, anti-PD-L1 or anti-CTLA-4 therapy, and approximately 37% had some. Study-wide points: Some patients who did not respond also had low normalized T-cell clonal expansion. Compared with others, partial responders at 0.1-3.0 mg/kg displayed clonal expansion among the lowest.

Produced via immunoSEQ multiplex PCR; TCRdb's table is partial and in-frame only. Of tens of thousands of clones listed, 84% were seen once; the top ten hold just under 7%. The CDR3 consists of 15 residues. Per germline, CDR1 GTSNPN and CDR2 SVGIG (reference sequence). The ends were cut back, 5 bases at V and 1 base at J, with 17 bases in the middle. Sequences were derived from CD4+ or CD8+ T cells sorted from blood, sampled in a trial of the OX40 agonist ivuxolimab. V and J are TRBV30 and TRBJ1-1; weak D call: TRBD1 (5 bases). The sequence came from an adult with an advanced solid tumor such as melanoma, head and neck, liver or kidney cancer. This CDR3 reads CAWGRGTLGNTEAFF. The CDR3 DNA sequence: TGTGCCTGGGGGCGGGGGACGCTGGGGAACACTGAAGCTTTCTTT.